This T cell receptor beta chain was found in a study of PD-1 blockade in mismatch repair-deficient tumors. General observations from the study: After pembrolizumab, tumor-resident clones rose rapidly, then generally contracted before radiologic responses.

As regards this clone: Its cognate antigen is unknown.

Measured with immunoSEQ multiplex PCR; TCRdb has only the in-frame clones, and not every one. This table has some 120,000 clones, 88% appearing once. Mismatch repair deficiency was confirmed in all patients, by PCR or immunohistochemistry. TCR sequencing covered a few patients who responded to pembrolizumab. This specimen consisted of peripheral blood, obtained approximately 69 weeks after starting pembrolizumab. The receptor was isolated from an adult with mismatch repair-deficient cancer.

The CDR3 here is CSVEDPDSLQETQYF. CDR3 DNA: TGCAGCGTTGAAGATCCGGACAGCCTCCAAGAGACCCAGTACTTC. The V gene is TRBV29-1, the J gene TRBJ2-5, with D tentatively TRBD1 (6 bases). From germline, CDR1 is SQVTM and CDR2 ANQGSEA. V was shortened by 0 bases and J by 1 base, with 12 bases between the two germline ends. This CDR3 spans 15 amino acids.